A single sample gave rise to the 12 T cell receptor beta chains below, sequenced in a study of cytotoxic CD8 clonotypes in ibrutinib-treated CLL (dated by TCRdb to about 2021). Read against the paper, the sample's time point label means: about a year on ibrutinib. Libraries were prepared through the immunoSEQ multiplex PCR assay. As stored in TCRdb, this immuneACCESS dataset retains in-frame rearrangements with V and J assigned. A fraction of the clones does not appear; measured against another copy, unresolved V genes explain less than half of the discrepancy, and the remainder lacks a known reason. The sample includes some 200,000 clones, with roughly 79% observed a single time. The ten biggest clones cover approximately 10% of the sample. Sequencing was performed on PBMCs, taken after 12 months of ibrutinib treatment. These receptors came from a human donor with chronic lymphocytic leukemia.

This chain uses TRBV6-5 with TRBJ2-5; D is undetermined. In germline, CDR1 is MNHEY, CDR2 SVGAGI. The V end lost 5 bases, the J end lost 5 bases, and 15 bases lay between the germline ends. The CDR3 covers 14 residues. The CDR3 DNA sequence: TGTGCCAGCAGTACCACAGCTGTCCTGGAGACCCAGTACTTC. The encoded protein is CASSTTAVLETQYF.

This clone is a singleton in its sample. J is TRBJ2-7 and V is TRBV6-5; unclear D gene. V dropped 0 bases and J dropped 1 base, with 10 bases sitting between them. The CDR3 is 15 amino acids. CDR1 MNHEY and CDR2 SVGAGI come from the germline V gene. DNA for the CDR3: TGTGCCAGCAGTTACTCGAGGTCTTCTTCCTACGAGCAGTACTTC. This codes for CASSYSRSSSYEQYF.

The chain employs TRBV23-1 and TRBJ2-3; D call uncertain. TRBV23-1 is assigned to the ORF class and has an uncertain function. This CDR3 spans 12 amino acids. Trimming stripped 11 bases from V and 4 bases from J, with 13 bases between. The CDR3 region is CAADGFPDTQYF. CDR3 sequence (DNA): TGCGCCGCCGATGGGTTTCCAGATACGCAGTATTTT.

This clone was seen more than once but under ten times. The rearrangement links TRBV7-8 to TRBJ2-7; 7 nucleotides line up with TRBD2. There are 18 residues in the CDR3. Germline CDR1 reads SGHVS; CDR2 reads FQNEAQ. Trimming removed 5 bases from V and 6 bases from J; junction bases left unmatched: 22. The chain's CDR3 is CASSTLLCLTSSYCEQYF. For the CDR3, the DNA is TGTGCCAGCAGCACGCTCCTATGTCTGACTAGCAGTTACTGCGAGCAGTACTTC. The full variable domain, with the rest looked up from reference TRBV7-8 and TRBJ2-7, is GAGVSQSPRYKVAKRGQDVALRCDPISGHVSLFWYQQALGQGPEFLTYFQNEAQLDKSGLPSDRFFAERPEGSVSTLKIQRTQQEDSAVYLCASSTLLCLTSSYCEQYFGPGTRLTVT.

The CDR3 region has the DNA TGTGCCAGTAGTATGGGCCATAGCGGAAACTACGAGCAGTACTTC. Encoded protein: CASSMGHSGNYEQYF. This chain joins TRBV19 and TRBJ2-7; D possibly corresponds to TRBD2 (6 bases). This CDR3 spans 15 amino acids. The ends were cut back, 3 bases at V and 3 bases at J, with 15 bases in the middle. The germline CDR1 and CDR2 sequences are LNHDA and SQIVND (reference sequence).

This clone has just a few counts. The chain joins TRBV18 to TRBJ1-1; D is ambiguous. Trimming removed 3 bases at V and 6 bases at J, with 11 bases between. CDR3 length: 13 residues. The germline V gene has CDR1 KGHSH and CDR2 LQKENI. CDR3 amino acids: CASSPRDGAEAFF. The CDR3 DNA is TGTGCCAGCTCACCCAGAGATGGGGCTGAAGCTTTCTTT.

Notes on this clone: The same CDR3 arises from other DNA sequences in this sample as well. The chain joins TRBV5-1 to TRBJ2-5, with D possibly matching TRBD2 (5 bases). Germline CDR1 is SGHRS and CDR2 is YFSETQ. The V end lost 4 bases, the J end lost 3 bases, and 7 bases lay between the germline ends. The CDR3 has 12 residues. The CDR3 protein is CASSLGEETQYF. The DNA for the CDR3 is TGCGCCAGCAGCCTCGGGGAAGAGACCCAGTACTTC.

This sequence joins TRBV18 and TRBJ2-7; D unclear. CDR1 KGHSH and CDR2 LQKENI come from the germline V gene. This CDR3 has 15 amino acids. Trimming cost V 3 bases and J 2 bases, with 14 bases left between them. This chain's CDR3 is CASSPQSSQTYEQYF. As DNA, the CDR3 is TGTGCCAGCTCACCTCAGAGTTCCCAAACCTACGAGCAGTACTTC.

This clone occurred a few times. V gene TRBV5-6 combines with J gene TRBJ2-7; D may be TRBD2 (6 bases). The CDR3 has 14 amino acids. The V gene's germline CDR1 is SGHDT and CDR2 YYEEEE. The V gene lost 5 bases and the J gene lost 2 bases, with 14 bases spanning the gap. The CDR3, as DNA: TGTGCCAGCAGGGCACCCGGGACTCCCTACGAGCAGTACTTC. Residues: CASRAPGTPYEQYF.

The chain links TRBV11-2 to TRBJ2-1, with a tentative D call TRBD2 (5 bases). Per germline, CDR1 SGHAT and CDR2 FQNNGV. The CDR3 is made up of 12 amino acids. Trimming removed 3 bases at V and 8 bases at J, with 8 bases between. CDR3 amino acids: CASSLRVYEQFF. DNA of the CDR3: TGTGCCAGCAGCTTGCGGGTCTATGAGCAGTTCTTC.

The chain links TRBV30 to TRBJ1-1, with TRBD1 as a possible D gene (5 bases). This CDR3 has 11 residues. Trimming left V 2 bases short and J 7 bases short, with 8 bases between. Per the germline V gene, CDR1 is GTSNPN and CDR2 is SVGIG (reference sequence). CDR3 nucleotide sequence: TGTGCCTGGAGTATCGACAGTGAAGCTTTCTTT. This translates into CAWSIDSEAFF. Drawing the rest from reference TRBV30 and TRBJ1-1, the complete variable domain is SQTIHQWPATLVQPVGSPLSLECTVEGTSNPNLYWYRQAAGRGLQLLFYSVGIGQISSEVPQNLSASRPQDRQFILSSKKLLLSDSGFYLCAWSIDSEAFFGQGTRLTVV.

The chain links TRBV11-3 to TRBJ2-2; the D gene is possibly TRBD1 (5 bases). There are 15 residues in the CDR3. Germline values: CDR1 SGHNT, CDR2 YENEEA. The germline V and J ends were trimmed by 3 bases and 1 base, with 9 bases remaining between them. CDR3 sequence: CASSLETGNTGELFF. In DNA form, the CDR3 reads TGTGCCAGCAGCTTGGAAACAGGGAACACCGGGGAGCTGTTTTTT.